The entry that follows covers one T cell receptor (beta chain) sequence. No antigen is known for it. This sample was taken from a study of cytomegalovirus exposure and HLA in healthy donors. Findings and limits, study-wide: Reported performance of the classifier showed diagnosis of cytomegalovirus status with high specificity and sensitivity.

A multiplex PCR was run with 60 Vbeta primers and 13 Jbeta primers. Generated by immunoSEQ multiplex PCR, the TCRdb table keeps only in-frame clones and is missing some. This specimen shows around 140,000 clones; the ten leading clones hold 0.96%. This TCR was sampled from a male donor in good health and CMV-seronegative. Sequencing input: PBMCs.

The CDR3 sequence: CASSPRSGWSPLHF. Here the CDR3 DNA reads TGTGCCAGCAGTCCGAGAAGCGGGTGGTCACCCCTCCACTTT. The chain carries TRBV27 and TRBJ1-6; D ambiguous. Germline-derived CDR1 and CDR2 are MNHEY and SMNVEV (reference sequence). The CDR3 is 14 residues long. Trimming shortened V by 5 bases and J by 10 bases, and 15 bases separated the two germline ends.